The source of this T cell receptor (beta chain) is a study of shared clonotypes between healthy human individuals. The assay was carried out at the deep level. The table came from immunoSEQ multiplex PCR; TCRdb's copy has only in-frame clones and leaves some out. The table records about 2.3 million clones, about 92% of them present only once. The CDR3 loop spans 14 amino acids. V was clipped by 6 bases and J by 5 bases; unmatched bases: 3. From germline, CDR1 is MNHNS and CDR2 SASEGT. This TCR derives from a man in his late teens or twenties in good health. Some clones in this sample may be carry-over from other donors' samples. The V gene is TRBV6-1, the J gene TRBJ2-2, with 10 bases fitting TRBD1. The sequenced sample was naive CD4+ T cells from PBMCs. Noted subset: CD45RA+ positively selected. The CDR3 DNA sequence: TGTGCCAGCAGCTGGACAGGGGGAACCGGGGAGCTGTTTTTT. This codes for CASSWTGGTGELFF.